These 14 T cell receptor beta chains were sequenced from one sample in a study of long-term antiretroviral therapy in people with HIV. Assay version v3.0 of immunoSEQ was used, and it was run at survey level. Repertoires were generated with immunoSEQ multiplex PCR, while TCRdb's copy carries only in-frame clones and drops some. The sample lists about 29,000 clones; approximately 95% were seen once. The sequences come from unsorted PBMCs, collected 5.3 years after starting antiretroviral therapy. Receptor source: a man younger than 45 with HIV.

The V call is TRBV6-1, the J call TRBJ1-1; D call uncertain. The ends were cut back, 5 bases at V and 3 bases at J, with 10 bases in the middle. Per germline, CDR1 MNHNS and CDR2 SASEGT. This CDR3 has 13 residues. CDR3 sequence: CASSSGLYTEAFF. The CDR3, as DNA: TGTGCCAGCAGTTCCGGGCTTTACACTGAAGCTTTCTTT.

V gene TRBV6-5 combines with J gene TRBJ2-7; TRBD2 matches 7 bases. The germline CDR1 and CDR2 sequences are MNHEY and SVGAGI. With V trimmed by 2 bases and J by 6 bases, 4 bases remained unmatched. The CDR3 sequence is 13 residues long. The CDR3 spells CASSYRGLGEQYF. As DNA, the CDR3 is TGTGCCAGCAGTTACCGAGGACTAGGCGAGCAGTACTTC.

This chain uses TRBV4-1 with TRBJ2-7; 10 nucleotides align to TRBD2. V gave up 5 bases and J gave up 7 bases; unmatched junction bases: 8. Germline CDR1 is MGHRA and CDR2 is YSYEKL. The CDR3 runs 14 residues. The CDR3 here is CASSYLAGAGEQYF. DNA of the CDR3: TGCGCCAGCAGCTACCTAGCGGGAGCGGGAGAGCAGTACTTC.

V is TRBV7-8 and J is TRBJ2-3; D is ambiguous. In germline, CDR1 is SGHVS, CDR2 FQNEAQ. V was clipped by 2 bases and J by 0 bases, with 15 bases between them. CDR3 size: 17 residues. The CDR3, as DNA: TGTGCCAGCAGCTTATGGTCTCACCACTACAGCACAGATACGCAGTATTTT. Amino acid sequence: CASSLWSHHYSTDTQYF.

V usage is TRBV2 and J usage is TRBJ1-5, with a tentative D call TRBD1 (5 bases). Trimming took 4 bases from V and 7 from J, leaving 14 bases between them. The CDR3 covers 14 residues. Germline V lookup: CDR1 SNHLY, CDR2 FYNNEI. The chain's CDR3 is CASSGKGRNQPQHF. The CDR3, as DNA: TGTGCCAGCAGTGGGAAGGGGAGAAACCAGCCCCAGCATTTT.

The chain is built from TRBV11-2 and TRBJ2-3; TRBD2 agrees at 8 bases. Germline CDR1 SGHAT, CDR2 FQNNGV. The CDR3 covers 17 residues. J lost 4 bases, V lost 1 base, and 10 bases had no gene match. The CDR3: CASSLVESGSKPDTQYF. CDR3 bases: TGTGCCAGCAGCTTAGTCGAAAGCGGGAGTAAACCAGATACGCAGTATTTT.

CDR3 protein: CASTLAGDLEQYF. The CDR3 DNA reads as TGTGCCAGCACTCTAGCGGGAGATCTCGAGCAGTACTTC. The chain joins TRBV28 to TRBJ2-7; TRBD2 aligns across 10 bases. Per the germline V gene, CDR1 is MDHEN and CDR2 is SYDVKM. The CDR3 length is 13 residues. V lost 7 bases and J lost 6; bases outside the gene matches: 6.

The V gene is TRBV18, the J gene TRBJ2-1, with 10 nucleotides matching TRBD1. Trimming removed 3 bases from V and 3 bases from J; junction bases left unmatched: 8. Germline V CDR1 and CDR2: KGHSH, LQKENI. CDR3 length: 17 residues. The CDR3 reads CASSPLLGTGDYNEQFF. The CDR3 DNA follows: TGTGCCAGCTCACCGCTCCTCGGGACAGGGGACTACAATGAGCAGTTCTTC.

The chain links TRBV28 to TRBJ2-7; D possibly matches TRBD1 or TRBD2 (5 bases each). This CDR3 spans 15 amino acids. Germline V gene sequence: CDR1 MDHEN, CDR2 SYDVKM. Trimming shortened V by 3 bases and J by 4 bases, and 16 bases separated the two germline ends. The CDR3 here is CASSLADEGIYEQYF. The CDR3 DNA is TGTGCCAGCAGTTTGGCCGACGAGGGGATTTACGAGCAGTACTTC.

V usage is TRBV18 and J usage is TRBJ1-6; no clear D gene. V was shortened by 3 bases and J by 10 bases, with 10 bases between the two germline ends. From germline, CDR1 is KGHSH and CDR2 LQKENI. This CDR3 contains 13 residues. The CDR3 reads CASSPAGVSPLHF. The CDR3 region has the DNA TGTGCCAGCTCACCGGCAGGTGTGTCACCCCTCCACTTT.

This clone was detected once. V is TRBV4-1 and J is TRBJ2-1, with TRBD2 identical over 7 bases. This CDR3 spans 17 amino acids. Germline V CDR1 and CDR2: MGHRA, YSYEKL. Trimming removed 3 bases from V and 8 bases from J; junction bases left unmatched: 16. CDR3 sequence: CASSHGSSGYLEDEQFF. The CDR3 DNA reads TGCGCCAGCAGCCATGGGTCTAGCGGATATCTTGAGGATGAGCAGTTCTTC.

J is TRBJ2-7 and V is TRBV2, with 7 bases that match TRBD1. The CDR3 consists of 15 residues. Germline CDR1 reads SNHLY; CDR2 reads FYNNEI. The V gene end was trimmed by 7 bases and the J gene end by 6 bases; junction bases not matched to a gene: 15. Here the CDR3 DNA reads TGTGCCAGCAAAGGGATTGGGACAGTTCCTGCCGAGCAGTACTTC. This sequence encodes CASKGIGTVPAEQYF.

V is TRBV7-6 and J is TRBJ2-5; 8 bases match TRBD2. CDR1 and CDR2 from the germline V gene are SGHVS and FNYEAQ. The junction had 6 bases not matched to a gene; V was cut back by 1 base and J by 5 bases. CDR3 length: 15 residues. In DNA, the CDR3 is TGTGCCAGCAGCTTAGTCGGGGGGGCCTGGGAGACCCAGTACTTC. As protein: CASSLVGGAWETQYF.

By sample fraction, this clone is medium-sized. The J gene is TRBJ1-4, the V gene TRBV5-6; 10 nucleotides match TRBD1. This CDR3 is built from 15 residues. J was trimmed by 7 bases and V by 2 bases; bases with no gene match: 5. In germline, CDR1 is SGHDT, CDR2 YYEEEE. The CDR3 nucleotides are TGTGCCAGCAGCTTCGGGACAGGGGTGGGTGAAAAACTGTTTTTT. Translated, it gives CASSFGTGVGEKLFF.